This is a list of T cell receptor beta chains from one sample in a study of vaccination effects on CD4 cells after COVID-19. These receptors are not linked to any known antigen. This table comes from immunoSEQ multiplex PCR, and its TCRdb copy is limited to in-frame clones, with some not included. The data contain some 61,000 clones, 76% of them singletons. Sequenced here: CD4+ T cells from PBMCs cultured with HCoV-OC43 spike peptides, sampled after COVID-19 vaccination. These receptors were taken from a human donor who received a COVID-19 vaccine. The CDR3 runs from the conserved cysteine through the conserved F or W. A D gene is named only where the DNA matches it firmly. A clone size is listed for some rows: how often the clone was seen (once, few, many), or a class if it is expanded.

clone_size	d_call	v_call	j_call	cdr3_aa	cdr3_nt
-	TRBD2	TRBV30	TRBJ2-3	CAWSFSGGAPDTQYF	TGTGCCTGGTCTTTTAGCGGGGGGGCCCCTGATACGCAGTATTTT
-	-	TRBV5-1	TRBJ2-1	CASSLGQVYNEQFF	TGCGCCAGCAGCTTGGGACAGGTCTACAATGAGCAGTTCTTC
-	TRBD2	TRBV12-5	TRBJ2-1	CASGPTSGGYNEQFF	TGTGCTAGTGGCCCAACTAGCGGGGGGTACAATGAGCAGTTCTTC
-	-	TRBV6-5	TRBJ1-2	CASSLLAGTQQGYTF	TGTGCCAGCAGTCTTCTTGCCGGGACACAGCAGGGCTACACCTTC
-	TRBD1	TRBV19	TRBJ1-1	CASSIQGALEAFF	TGTGCCAGTAGTATTCAGGGGGCGCTTGAAGCTTTCTTT
once	-	TRBV2	TRBJ2-5	CATARGTQQETQYF	TGTGCCACCGCCCGGGGGACACAGCAAGAGACCCAGTACTTC
-	-	TRBV5-6	TRBJ2-5	CASSLRVLQETQYF	TGTGCCAGCAGCTTACGGGTGTTGCAAGAGACCCAGTACTTC
-	TRBD1	TRBV10-3	TRBJ1-1	CAISGNGRDRGSSEAFF	TGTGCCATCAGTGGGAACGGCCGGGACAGGGGGTCTAGTGAAGCTTTCTTT
-	TRBD1	TRBV30	TRBJ1-6	CAWRTGGTGVLRNSPLHF	TGTGCCTGGAGGACGGGTGGGACAGGCGTCCTGAGGAATTCACCCCTCCACTTT
-	-	TRBV7-9	TRBJ1-4	CASSLVQGVGEKLFF	TGTGCCAGCAGCTTAGTTCAAGGGGTTGGGGAAAAACTGTTTTTT
-	TRBD1	TRBV12-3/TRBV12-4	TRBJ1-1	CASINTGGTEAFF	TGTGCCAGCATCAATACAGGGGGCACTGAAGCTTTCTTT